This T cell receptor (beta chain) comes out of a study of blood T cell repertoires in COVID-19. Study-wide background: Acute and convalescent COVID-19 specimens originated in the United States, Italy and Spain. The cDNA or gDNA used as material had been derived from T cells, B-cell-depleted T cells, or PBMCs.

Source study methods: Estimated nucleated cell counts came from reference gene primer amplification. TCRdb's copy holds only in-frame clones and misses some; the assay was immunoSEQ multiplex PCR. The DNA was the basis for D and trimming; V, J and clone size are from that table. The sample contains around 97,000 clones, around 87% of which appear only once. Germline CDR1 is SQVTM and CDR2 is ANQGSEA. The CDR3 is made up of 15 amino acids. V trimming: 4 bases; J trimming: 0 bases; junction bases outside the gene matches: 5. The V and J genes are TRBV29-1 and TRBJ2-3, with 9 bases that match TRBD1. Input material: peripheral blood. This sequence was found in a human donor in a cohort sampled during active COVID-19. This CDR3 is CSVAATGGSTDTQYF. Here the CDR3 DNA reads TGCAGCGTTGCCGCGACAGGGGGGAGCACAGATACGCAGTATTTT.